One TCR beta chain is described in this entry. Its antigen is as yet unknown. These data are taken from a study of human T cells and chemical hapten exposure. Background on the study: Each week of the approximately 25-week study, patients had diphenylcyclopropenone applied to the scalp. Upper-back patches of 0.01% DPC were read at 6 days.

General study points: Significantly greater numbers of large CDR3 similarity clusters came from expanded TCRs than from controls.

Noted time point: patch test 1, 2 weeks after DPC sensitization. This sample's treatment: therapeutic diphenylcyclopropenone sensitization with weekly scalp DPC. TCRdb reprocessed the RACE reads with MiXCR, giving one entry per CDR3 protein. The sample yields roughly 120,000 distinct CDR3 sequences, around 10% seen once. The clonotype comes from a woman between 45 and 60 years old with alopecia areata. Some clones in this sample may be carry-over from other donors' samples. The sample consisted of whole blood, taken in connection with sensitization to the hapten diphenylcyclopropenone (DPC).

For the CDR3, the DNA is TGTGCCAGCAGCCAGCCGTACCGGCTGACTCAAGAGACCCAGTACTTC. Translation: CASSQPYRLTQETQYF. The genes are TRBV3-1 and TRBJ2-5; D unclear. This CDR3 has 16 residues. Germline CDR1 is LGHDT and CDR2 is YNNKEL (reference sequence). Trimming cost V 3 bases and J 2 bases, with 16 bases left between them.